Presented here are 31 T cell receptor beta chains from one specimen sequenced in a study of control samples from healthy donors and cancer patients. Assay used: immunoSEQ multiplex PCR; TCRdb lists only in-frame clones, some missing. The sample yields 80,000 to 100,000 clones, over 85% seen once. Input material: blood. These receptor sequences come from a human donor in good health. The donor label of this sample is uncertain.

The rearrangement uses TRBV13 and TRBJ2-5; D uncertain. CDR1 is PRHDT, CDR2 FYEKMQ, per germline (reference sequence). The ends were cut back, 0 bases at V and 1 base at J, with 6 bases in the middle. CDR3 length: 14 residues. The CDR3 coding sequence is TGTGCCAGCAGCTTAGGACGGACCCAAGAGACCCAGTACTTC. Amino acid sequence: CASSLGRTQETQYF.

This chain connects TRBV18 to TRBJ1-1; 7 bases are a match to TRBD1. The CDR3 covers 16 residues. Trimming at V came to 2 bases and at J to 0 bases, leaving 6 bases not matched to a gene. CDR1 is KGHSH and CDR2 is LQKENI in the germline V gene. The CDR3 is CASSPEAGQVNTEAFF. The DNA of the CDR3 is TGTGCCAGCTCACCAGAGGCCGGACAGGTGAACACTGAAGCTTTCTTT.

The chain has TRBV18 and TRBJ1-6; D is unresolved. This CDR3 is 16 amino acids long. CDR1 and CDR2 (germline): KGHSH, LQKENI. V was clipped by 3 bases and J by 4 bases, with 13 bases between them. CDR3 region: CASSPGWDLYNSPLHF. CDR3 coding DNA: TGTGCCAGCTCACCTGGCTGGGATCTGTATAATTCACCCCTCCACTTT.

The rearrangement joins TRBV19 to TRBJ1-2, with 7 bases fitting TRBD1. Germline loops: CDR1 LNHDA, CDR2 SQIVND (reference sequence). The CDR3 is 17 residues long. With 0 bases clipped from V and 6 bases from J, the junction kept 13 bases outside the gene matches. The CDR3 DNA reads as TGTGCCAGTAGTATAGATTGGGGACAGACGGGTACAGATGGCTACACCTTC. Encoded protein: CASSIDWGQTGTDGYTF.

This clone was counted a few times. J is TRBJ2-2 and V is TRBV14; D not resolved. CDR1 is SGHDN, CDR2 FVKESK, per germline. The CDR3 totals 16 residues. V lost 1 base, J lost 3 bases, and 12 bases lay in between. CDR3 sequence: CASSQGGRQYTGELFF. In nucleotides, the CDR3 is TGTGCCAGCAGCCAAGGAGGAAGGCAGTACACCGGGGAGCTGTTTTTT.

This chain connects TRBV6-5 to TRBJ1-6; TRBD1 is a possible D gene (6 bases). The CDR3 contains 13 residues. The germline V gene has CDR1 MNHEY and CDR2 SVGAGI. Between the trimmed V and J ends, which lost 7 bases and 8 bases, there was a span of 12 bases. CDR3 sequence: CASTRTEHSPLHF. The CDR3 bases are TGTGCCAGCACCCGGACAGAGCATTCACCCCTCCACTTT.

The rearrangement uses TRBV24-1 and TRBJ1-4, with no clear D. The CDR3 runs 15 residues. CDR1 is KGHDR and CDR2 is SFDVKD in the germline V gene. The germline V and J ends were trimmed by 6 bases and 3 bases, with 13 bases remaining between them. The DNA of the CDR3 is TGTGCCACCAGTAAACGGGGAGGACCTAATGAAAAACTGTTTTTT. It specifies CATSKRGGPNEKLFF.

This clone occurred once. The chain couples TRBV2 to TRBJ1-2, with a tentative D call TRBD1 (5 bases). The germline CDR1 and CDR2 sequences are SNHLY and FYNNEI. This CDR3 contains 15 residues. V was shortened by 0 bases and J by 4 bases, with 12 bases between the two germline ends. The CDR3 sequence is CASSEALTATYGYTF. The CDR3 DNA follows: TGTGCCAGCAGTGAAGCGTTGACAGCGACCTATGGCTACACCTTC.

J is TRBJ1-2 and V is TRBV5-1, with D hard to call. Trimming stripped 5 bases from V and 3 bases from J, with 20 bases between. Looked up from germline, CDR1 is SGHRS and CDR2 is YFSETQ. The CDR3 runs 16 residues. CDR3 in amino acids: CASSVGSGLVDYGYTF. The CDR3 bases are TGCGCCAGCAGTGTGGGGTCGGGTTTAGTGGACTATGGCTACACCTTC.

V and J are TRBV6-6 and TRBJ2-3; D might be TRBD1 or TRBD2, each matching 7 bases. CDR3 length: 17 residues. Germline V gives CDR1 MNHNY, CDR2 SVGAGI (reference sequence). V was trimmed by 5 bases and J by 1 base, leaving 19 bases between them. CDR3 region: CASSLLQGGLGTDTQYF. CDR3 DNA sequence: TGTGCCAGCAGTCTACTTCAGGGGGGGCTCGGCACAGATACGCAGTATTTT.

The V call is TRBV7-2, the J call TRBJ1-4; D not certain. The CDR3 length is 13 residues. Trimming took 2 bases from V and 12 from J, leaving 13 bases between them. The germline CDR1 and CDR2 sequences are SGHTA and FQGNSA. The CDR3, as DNA: TGTGCCAGCAGCTTACCCGCAGAGAAACAACTGTTTTTT. This sequence encodes CASSLPAEKQLFF.

This clone came up once. The chain employs TRBV11-2 and TRBJ2-5, with 10 bases lining up with TRBD2. From germline, CDR1 is SGHAT and CDR2 FQNNGV. Trimming removed 0 bases from V and 10 bases from J; junction bases left unmatched: 5. The CDR3 runs 14 residues. The CDR3 sequence: CASSLDPGTSDQYF. In DNA form, the CDR3 reads TGTGCCAGCAGCTTAGATCCAGGGACTAGCGACCAGTACTTC.

The chain has TRBV6-6 and TRBJ1-2, with TRBD1 as a possible D gene (6 bases). Germline V CDR1 and CDR2: MNHNY, SVGAGI (reference sequence). This CDR3 is built from 14 residues. Between the trimmed V and J ends, which lost 0 bases and 4 bases, there was a span of 9 bases. The chain's CDR3 is CASSYSSDSYGYTF. The CDR3, as DNA: TGTGCCAGCAGTTACTCGTCGGACAGCTATGGCTACACCTTC.

V and J are TRBV27 and TRBJ1-5; D uncertain. V was shortened by 6 bases and J by 2 bases, with 5 bases between the two germline ends. CDR3 length: 12 residues. Germline assignment: CDR1 MNHEY and CDR2 SMNVEV (reference sequence). CDR3 protein: CASRRGNQPQHF. CDR3 nucleotides: TGTGCCAGCAGAAGAGGCAATCAGCCCCAGCATTTT.

The V call is TRBV5-4, the J call TRBJ2-5; possibly TRBD1 for D (6 bases). Germline values: CDR1 SGHNT, CDR2 YYREEE (reference sequence). With 1 base removed from V and 5 bases from J, the gap between germline ends came to 15 bases. The CDR3 is 15 amino acids. Here the CDR3 reads CASSLTQGLGETQYF. The CDR3 DNA reads TGTGCCAGCAGCTTGACACAGGGTTTAGGTGAGACCCAGTACTTC.

Only one count was recorded for this clone. The chain joins TRBV27 to TRBJ1-1; 7 nucleotides align to TRBD1. In germline, CDR1 is MNHEY, CDR2 SMNVEV (reference sequence). The CDR3 totals 14 residues. J gave up 2 bases and V 6 bases, and 6 bases lay outside the gene matches. CDR3 sequence reads: CASRETGFNTEAFF. The CDR3 DNA reads TGTGCCAGCAGGGAGACAGGGTTCAACACTGAAGCTTTCTTT.

The J gene is TRBJ2-3, the V gene TRBV6-4; 14 bases are shared with TRBD2. V dropped 0 bases and J dropped 8; count of bases not matched to a gene: 1. The CDR3 runs to 15 residues. Per germline, CDR1 MRHNA and CDR2 SNTAGT. The CDR3 region has the DNA TGTGCCAGCAGTGACTCGACTAGCGGGGGGGCTACGCAGTATTTT. It translates to CASSDSTSGGATQYF.

As concerns this clone: This CDR3 is also generated by other DNA sequences in the sample. CDR3 DNA: TGTGCCAGCAGTGAAGTGCTTGGGGAGACCCAGTACTTC. Protein: CASSEVLGETQYF. V gene TRBV2 combines with J gene TRBJ2-5; D not certain. The CDR3 consists of 13 residues. The germline gives CDR1 SNHLY, CDR2 FYNNEI. Trimming cost V 1 base and J 5 bases, with 8 bases left between them.

The chain employs TRBV6-2 or TRBV6-3 and TRBJ1-2; D is undetermined. CDR3 length equals 16 residues. CDR1 is MNHEY and CDR2 is SVGEGT in the germline V gene. V was clipped by 3 bases and J by 2 bases, with 16 bases between them. CDR3 DNA: TGTGCCAGCAGTTATCCGGGCGCCACGGGGAACTATGGCTACACCTTC. This encodes CASSYPGATGNYGYTF.

The rearrangement links TRBV27 to TRBJ1-1; 7 bases map to TRBD1. CDR3 length: 14 residues. Trimming removed 2 bases from V and 4 bases from J; junction bases left unmatched: 4. Looked up from germline, CDR1 is MNHEY and CDR2 is SMNVEV (reference sequence). The CDR3 coding sequence is TGTGCCAGCAGTTTAACAGGGGCTGGCACTGAAGCTTTCTTT. Its translation is CASSLTGAGTEAFF.

The V call is TRBV7-8, the J call TRBJ1-4; 7 positions match TRBD1. With V trimmed by 5 bases and J by 3 bases, 9 bases remained unmatched. CDR1 and CDR2 from the germline V gene are SGHVS and FQNEAQ. The CDR3 has 16 residues. CDR3 bases: TGTGCCAGCAGCGCCGACAGGGTTAGGGCTAATGAAAAACTGTTTTTT. Its translation is CASSADRVRANEKLFF.

V gene TRBV7-6 combines with J gene TRBJ1-4, with D possibly TRBD1 on 6 matching bases. The germline CDR1 and CDR2 sequences are SGHVS and FNYEAQ. The ends were cut back, 4 bases at V and 7 bases at J, with 16 bases in the middle. The CDR3 loop spans 15 amino acids. The CDR3 DNA follows: TGTGCCAGCAGCTCGCTACAGGGTATCGGTGAAAAACTGTTTTTT. Translating it yields CASSSLQGIGEKLFF.

The V and J genes are TRBV30 and TRBJ2-1, with a possible D match to TRBD1 (6 bases). Germline CDR1 is GTSNPN and CDR2 is SVGIG (reference sequence). This CDR3 has 14 amino acids. V lost 2 bases, J lost 2 bases, and 10 bases lay in between. Here the CDR3 reads CAWSPGQTYNEQFF. As DNA, the CDR3 is TGTGCCTGGAGTCCCGGACAGACCTACAATGAGCAGTTCTTC. Full variable domain (rest looked up from reference TRBV30 and TRBJ2-1): SQTIHQWPATLVQPVGSPLSLECTVEGTSNPNLYWYRQAAGRGLQLLFYSVGIGQISSEVPQNLSASRPQDRQFILSSKKLLLSDSGFYLCAWSPGQTYNEQFFGPGTRLTVL.

V gene TRBV9 combines with J gene TRBJ2-1; 7 positions match TRBD1. This CDR3 region has 14 residues. Germline CDR1 reads SGDLS; CDR2 reads YYNGEE. V trimming: 0 bases; J trimming: 6 bases; junction bases outside the gene matches: 3. The CDR3 DNA reads TGTGCCAGCAGCGTAGGGGGACAGACCAATGAGCAGTTCTTC. It codes for CASSVGGQTNEQFF.

The chain recombines TRBV3-1 (or the pseudogene TRBV3-2) with TRBJ2-5, with 12 bases matching TRBD2. Germline lookup yields CDR1 LGHDT and CDR2 YNNKEL (reference sequence). CDR3 length: 18 residues. Trimming removed 1 base from V and 1 base from J; junction bases left unmatched: 7. The CDR3 spells CASSQGSGLAGLQETQYF. CDR3 DNA sequence: TGTGCCAGCAGCCAAGGCTCCGGACTAGCGGGGCTCCAAGAGACCCAGTACTTC.

The DNA for the CDR3 is TGTGCCAGCAGCTTAACAGGGTTAGAGACCCAGTACTTC. Translation gives CASSLTGLETQYF. The chain recombines TRBV7-2 with TRBJ2-5; possible D gene TRBD1, 6 bases. The CDR3 has 13 amino acids. CDR1 and CDR2 from the germline V gene are SGHTA and FQGNSA. V dropped 2 bases and J dropped 4 bases, with 8 bases sitting between them.

This clone was seen a single time. This sequence joins TRBV10-3 and TRBJ2-3, with D perhaps matching TRBD2 (7 bases). Deletions cut 0 bases from V and 4 bases from J, with 20 bases between. CDR1 is ENHRY and CDR2 is SYGVKD in the germline V gene. The CDR3 spans 18 residues. CDR3 in DNA: TGTGCCATCAGTGAGTCGAGAAGATACGGGGGGCGAGCAGATACGCAGTATTTT. Encoded protein: CAISESRRYGGRADTQYF.

This clone was seen a few times. V and J are TRBV6-1 and TRBJ1-2; D call uncertain. The CDR3 has 12 amino acids. Germline CDR1 reads MNHNS; CDR2 reads SASEGT. Deletions cut 3 bases from V and 5 bases from J, with 7 bases between. CDR3: CASSEEVYGYTF. DNA of the CDR3: TGTGCCAGCAGTGAGGAGGTTTATGGCTACACCTTC.

This chain links TRBV2 with TRBJ2-2; no clear D. Trimming pared 4 bases from V and 6 bases from J, leaving 9 bases between. Germline V gene data show CDR1 as SNHLY and CDR2 as FYNNEI. CDR3 length equals 13 residues. DNA for the CDR3: TGTGCCAGCAGTGGTTCATGGTCCGGGGAGCTGTTTTTT. It is translated as CASSGSWSGELFF.

V gene TRBV5-1 combines with J gene TRBJ1-2; 11 bases are a match to TRBD1. Trimming took 4 bases from V and 7 from J; bases not matched to a gene: 9. In germline, CDR1 is SGHRS, CDR2 YFSETQ. CDR3 length: 15 amino acids. The CDR3 DNA reads as TGCGCCAGCAGCCCGATTGGACAGGGGGCCTTTGGCTACACCTTC. Amino acid sequence: CASSPIGQGAFGYTF.

The genes are TRBV4-3 and TRBJ2-3; D is perhaps TRBD1 (5 bases). V gave up 1 base and J gave up 4 bases, with 12 bases separating them. CDR1 is LGHNA and CDR2 is YSLEER in the germline V gene. CDR3 length equals 15 residues. In DNA form, the CDR3 reads TGCGCCAGCAGCCAAGGGTCAGGGTTCGCAGATACGCAGTATTTT. Translation: CASSQGSGFADTQYF.